The 31 T cell receptor beta chains below were found in one sample sequenced in a study of T-cell memory formation after mild COVID-19. TCRdb recomputed calls from the 5' RACE reads with MiXCR, one row per CDR3 protein. The profile covers fewer than 250,000 distinct CDR3 sequences, with around 18% appearing a single time and roughly 2.3% taken by the ten largest. The source material was PBMCs or a T cell subset sorted from them (not recorded which). Source of these receptors: an adult woman who had mild COVID-19 (a few samples of this study predate the infection). Cell type and time point are not known.

This clonotype has more than one count but fewer than ten. V is TRBV18 and J is TRBJ1-5; the D is unclear. Germline V gene sequence: CDR1 KGHSH, CDR2 LQKENI. The CDR3 contains 16 residues. Trimming took off 2 bases at V and 0 bases at J, with 11 bases between the two ends. CDR3 in DNA: TGTGCCAGCTCACCAGGGCACCCTTATAGCAATCAGCCCCAGCATTTT. Translated, it gives CASSPGHPYSNQPQHF. Combining the CDR3 with reference TRBV18 and TRBJ1-5 gives the whole variable domain NAGVMQNPRHLVRRRGQEARLRCSPMKGHSHVYWYRQLPEEGLKFMVYLQKENIIDESGMPKERFSAEFPKEGPSILRIQQVVRGDSAAYFCASSPGHPYSNQPQHFGDGTRLSIL.

This clonotype has only a few counts. This chain uses TRBV11-2 with TRBJ2-3, with D possibly matching TRBD1 (6 bases). V was pared by 4 bases and J by 0 bases, with 14 bases between. The CDR3 is 16 amino acids. Germline CDR1 SGHAT, CDR2 FQNNGV. CDR3 in amino acids: CASSSWAGTSTDTQYF. The CDR3 nucleotides are TGTGCCAGCAGCTCATGGGCCGGGACAAGCACAGATACGCAGTATTTT.

This clonotype was observed a few times. The V call is TRBV6-1, the J call TRBJ1-1; the match to TRBD1 covers 8 bases. This CDR3 comprises 15 residues. From germline, CDR1 is MNHNS and CDR2 SASEGT. Trimming removed 0 bases from V and 4 bases from J; junction bases left unmatched: 4. DNA for the CDR3: TGTGCCAGCAGTGAAGCGCGTACAGGGGGCACTGAAGCTTTCTTT. Amino acid sequence: CASSEARTGGTEAFF.

Many counts were recorded for this clonotype. The chain has TRBV7-8 and TRBJ2-3; TRBD1 or TRBD2 may be the D gene (5 bases each). The germline V and J ends were trimmed by 5 bases and 4 bases, with 19 bases remaining between them. CDR3 size: 16 residues. CDR1 is SGHVS, CDR2 FQNEAQ, per germline. CDR3 DNA sequence: TGTGCCAGCAGCCTCAGATCAGGGCGGAGGTCAGATACGCAGTATTTT. This translates into CASSLRSGRRSDTQYF.

The rearrangement uses TRBV7-9 and TRBJ2-1; the match to TRBD2 covers 7 bases. The CDR3 spans 14 residues. Per the germline V gene, CDR1 is SEHNR and CDR2 is FQNEAQ (reference sequence). J gave up 7 bases and V 5 bases, and 8 bases lay outside the gene matches. CDR3 sequence (DNA): TGTGCCAGCAGCGGCCGGGACTACCTGAATGAGCAGTTCTTC. Translated: CASSGRDYLNEQFF. The whole variable domain, filled in from reference TRBV7-9 and TRBJ2-1, reads DTGVSQNPRHKITKRGQNVTFRCDPISEHNRLYWYRQTLGQGPEFLTYFQNEAQLEKSRLLSDRFSAERPKGSFSTLEIQRTEQGDSAMYLCASSGRDYLNEQFFGPGTRLTVL.

This clonotype was seen only a few times. The chain joins TRBV20-1 to TRBJ2-2; D assignment may be TRBD1 or TRBD2 (5 bases each). CDR1 is DFQATT and CDR2 is SNEGSKA in the germline V gene (reference sequence). The CDR3 is 16 residues long. V lost 0 bases to trimming and J lost 1 base, with 12 bases between them. The CDR3 coding sequence is TGCAGTGCTAGAGATGGGGCAGGGAGGAACACCGGGGAGCTGTTTTTT. Translation: CSARDGAGRNTGELFF.

This clonotype was found many times. The gene calls are TRBV6-2 or TRBV6-3 and TRBJ2-1; D is undetermined. Germline CDR1 is MNHEY and CDR2 is SVGEGT. The CDR3 is made up of 16 amino acids. Trimming left V 6 bases short and J 0 bases short, with 15 bases between. CDR3 sequence reads: CASSDPGPGSYNEQFF. DNA for the CDR3: TGTGCCAGCAGCGACCCCGGCCCCGGCTCCTACAATGAGCAGTTCTTC.

Only a few counts were recorded for this clonotype. J is TRBJ1-2 and V is TRBV24-1; the D gene is possibly TRBD1 (5 bases). The CDR3 is 15 residues long. CDR1 is KGHDR and CDR2 is SFDVKD in the germline V gene. V was pared by 7 bases and J by 8 bases, with 22 bases between. The CDR3 reads CATSLSTAPSRGYTF. The CDR3 DNA reads as TGTGCCACCAGCCTCTCGACAGCGCCCTCGCGAGGCTACACCTTC.

This clonotype occurred many times. V is TRBV20-1 and J is TRBJ1-3; 9 bases are a match to TRBD1. Germline V gene data show CDR1 as DFQATT and CDR2 as SNEGSKA (reference sequence). This CDR3 is 16 amino acids long. V lost 1 base and J lost 0; bases outside the gene matches: 4. CDR3 in DNA: TGCAGTGCTAGAGGAGGGACAGGGCTCTCTGGAAACACCATATATTTT. Encoded protein: CSARGGTGLSGNTIYF.

This clonotype was counted a few times. The genes are TRBV5-1 and TRBJ2-1; TRBD2 matches 9 bases. CDR3 length: 20 residues. V was clipped by 4 bases and J by 5 bases; unmatched bases: 22. CDR1 and CDR2 from the germline V gene are SGHRS and YFSETQ. The CDR3 region has the DNA TGCGCCAGCAGCCCCGTGCGGGGGGGACGGCAGGAATACCGGAACAATGAGCAGTTCTTC. This gives the protein CASSPVRGGRQEYRNNEQFF.

This clonotype has more than one count but fewer than ten. CDR3 sequence: CATSDSPGTGVLNEQFF. The CDR3 nucleotides are TGTGCCACCAGTGATTCCCCCGGGACAGGGGTCCTCAATGAGCAGTTCTTC. The chain is built from TRBV24-1 and TRBJ2-1; TRBD1 aligns across 10 bases. CDR1 KGHDR and CDR2 SFDVKD come from the germline V gene. The CDR3 has 17 amino acids. Trimming took 2 bases from V and 6 from J; bases not matched to a gene: 9.

This clonotype was counted only a few times. This chain links TRBV7-2 with TRBJ1-5; D uncertain. Trimming cost V 4 bases and J 2 bases, with 6 bases left between them. The CDR3 contains 13 residues. Germline V CDR1 and CDR2: SGHTA, FQGNSA. CDR3 sequence (DNA): TGTGCCAGCAGCTACCGGGGCAATCAGCCCCAGCATTTT. This translates into CASSYRGNQPQHF.

V usage is TRBV27 and J usage is TRBJ2-3; D might be TRBD2 (5 bases). This CDR3 contains 12 residues. Trimming pared 2 bases from V and 9 bases from J, leaving 9 bases between. Germline values: CDR1 MNHEY, CDR2 SMNVEV (reference sequence). CDR3 amino acids: CASSLMSGTQYF. The CDR3 DNA reads as TGTGCCAGCAGTTTAATGAGCGGAACGCAGTATTTT.

This clonotype was seen more than once but under ten times. This sequence joins TRBV5-1 and TRBJ1-1; the D is unclear. CDR1 SGHRS and CDR2 YFSETQ come from the germline V gene. Trimming took 5 bases from V and 8 from J, leaving 13 bases between them. The CDR3 contains 12 residues. In DNA, the CDR3 is TGCGCCAGCAGTTCTGGACGTGAAGAAGCTTTCTTT. It codes for CASSSGREEAFF.

This clonotype was picked up a small number of times. The chain employs TRBV5-6 and TRBJ2-5; D uncertain. From germline, CDR1 is SGHDT and CDR2 YYEEEE. The CDR3 sequence is 17 residues long. The V gene lost 0 bases and the J gene lost 4 bases, with 19 bases spanning the gap. The CDR3 is CASSLAVASSRAETQYF. The CDR3 DNA reads as TGTGCCAGCAGCTTGGCGGTAGCATCAAGTAGAGCAGAGACCCAGTACTTC. The full variable domain, completed using reference TRBV5-6 and TRBJ2-5, is DAGVTQSPTHLIKTRGQQVTLRCSPKSGHDTVSWYQQALGQGPQFIFQYYEEEERQRGNFPDRFSGHQFPNYSSELNVNALLLGDSALYLCASSLAVASSRAETQYFGPGTRLLVL.

The CDR3 is CASSLASGFRGQETQYF. For the CDR3, the DNA is TGTGCCAGCAGCTTGGCCTCCGGGTTCCGAGGGCAGGAGACCCAGTACTTC. The chain recombines TRBV5-6 with TRBJ2-5, with D possibly TRBD2 on 5 matching bases. V lost 0 bases to trimming and J lost 5 bases, with 20 bases between them. The length of the CDR3 is 17 residues. Per the germline V gene, CDR1 is SGHDT and CDR2 is YYEEEE.

There are many counts of this clonotype. J is TRBJ2-3 and V is TRBV5-1, with D perhaps TRBD1 or TRBD2 (5 bases each). V dropped 4 bases and J dropped 1 base, with 16 bases sitting between them. This CDR3 contains 16 residues. Germline V gene data show CDR1 as SGHRS and CDR2 as YFSETQ. The CDR3: CASSQGLLRGTDTQYF. The CDR3 region has the DNA TGCGCCAGCAGCCAGGGCCTGTTGAGGGGCACAGATACGCAGTATTTT.

The sample holds a few counts of this clonotype. The chain joins TRBV7-9 to TRBJ2-1; the match to TRBD2 covers 10 bases. CDR3 size: 19 residues. V trimming: 0 bases; J trimming: 5 bases; junction bases outside the gene matches: 13. Germline CDR1 reads SEHNR; CDR2 reads FQNEAQ (reference sequence). The CDR3 spells CASSLAESSGSAIDNEQFF. In DNA, the CDR3 is TGTGCCAGCAGCTTAGCGGAGTCTAGCGGGAGTGCCATAGACAATGAGCAGTTCTTC.

V and J are TRBV29-1 and TRBJ2-7; D gene unclear. The V gene lost 1 base and the J gene lost 2 bases, with 3 bases spanning the gap. CDR1 is SQVTM and CDR2 is ANQGSEA in the germline V gene. The CDR3 is 11 amino acids. The chain's CDR3 is CSVEVAYEQYF. The DNA of the CDR3 is TGCAGCGTTGAAGTTGCCTACGAGCAGTACTTC.

The rearrangement links TRBV2 to TRBJ1-4; D possibly corresponds to TRBD1 (6 bases). CDR1 is SNHLY and CDR2 is FYNNEI in the germline V gene. V was cut by 2 bases and J by 3 bases, with 13 bases left in between. This CDR3 region has 16 residues. The DNA of the CDR3 is TGTGCCAGCAGTGAACTAGGGGCAGGGGCTAATGAAAAACTGTTTTTT. This codes for CASSELGAGANEKLFF.

V gene TRBV19 combines with J gene TRBJ2-1; 12 bases are a match to TRBD1. The CDR3 covers 15 residues. Germline CDR1 is LNHDA and CDR2 is SQIVND (reference sequence). The J segment lost 5 bases and the V segment lost 7 bases, leaving 6 bases of the junction unmatched. Here the CDR3 DNA reads TGTGCCAGTAATAGGGACAGGGGGCGGGACAATGAGCAGTTCTTC. This translates into CASNRDRGRDNEQFF.

The chain recombines TRBV7-2 with TRBJ2-5, with D unclear. The V gene lost 2 bases and the J gene lost 2 bases, with 6 bases spanning the gap. The CDR3 totals 13 residues. CDR1 and CDR2 (germline): SGHTA, FQGNSA. The CDR3: CASSLWRQETQYF. The CDR3 bases are TGTGCCAGCAGCTTATGGAGACAAGAGACCCAGTACTTC. Looking up the rest from reference TRBV7-2 and TRBJ2-5 gives the full variable domain: GAGVSQSPSNKVTEKGKDVELRCDPISGHTALYWYRQSLGQGLEFLIYFQGNSAPDKSGLPSDRFSAERTGGSVSTLTIQRTQQEDSAVYLCASSLWRQETQYFGPGTRLLVL.

In its sample, this clonotype was seen many times. The rearrangement links TRBV7-2 to TRBJ1-5, with D tentatively TRBD1 (6 bases). Trimming stripped 3 bases from V and 4 bases from J, with 13 bases between. This CDR3 contains 15 residues. Germline V gene sequence: CDR1 SGHTA, CDR2 FQGNSA. The CDR3: CASSFGPGVNQPQHF. In nucleotides, the CDR3 is TGTGCCAGCAGCTTTGGTCCAGGGGTAAATCAGCCCCAGCATTTT.

This clonotype was picked up many times. CDR3 sequence reads: CASSPFWDRANSPLHF. In DNA, the CDR3 is TGTGCCAGCTCACCATTTTGGGACAGGGCAAATTCACCCCTCCACTTT. The chain uses TRBV18 and TRBJ1-6; 9 positions match TRBD1. Germline V gene sequence: CDR1 KGHSH, CDR2 LQKENI. This CDR3 contains 16 residues. The V and J ends lost 2 bases and 7 bases, in that order; junction bases with no gene match: 6.

This chain uses TRBV20-1 with TRBJ1-1; D is unresolved. The CDR3 runs to 14 residues. Trimming removed 4 bases from V and 1 base from J, with 13 bases in between. Looked up from germline, CDR1 is DFQATT and CDR2 is SNEGSKA (reference sequence). CDR3 in amino acids: CSAISTPANTEAFF. The CDR3 coding sequence is TGCAGTGCTATTTCAACCCCAGCGAACACTGAAGCTTTCTTT.

Only a few counts were recorded for this clonotype. The chain carries TRBV12-3 or TRBV12-4 and TRBJ1-5, with D tentatively TRBD1 (6 bases). The CDR3 totals 14 residues. V lost 5 bases and J 6 bases, leaving 14 bases between the germline ends. Written as DNA, the CDR3 is TGTGCCAGCAGTCCGCGGACAGAGGGTCAGCCCCAGCATTTT. Residues: CASSPRTEGQPQHF.

This clonotype was seen a few times. The chain is built from TRBV7-8 and TRBJ2-4, with 7 nucleotides matching TRBD1. The CDR3 runs to 16 residues. CDR1 and CDR2 from the germline V gene are SGHVS and FQNEAQ. V shed 5 bases, J shed 1 base, and the junction held 8 bases outside the gene matches. The CDR3 region is CASSITLTGAKNIQYF. Written as DNA, the CDR3 is TGTGCCAGCAGCATCACTCTGACAGGGGCCAAAAACATTCAGTACTTC.

This clonotype has only a few counts. The rearrangement uses TRBV11-3 and TRBJ1-2, with D unresolved. CDR3 length equals 14 residues. CDR1 and CDR2 from the germline V gene are SGHNT and YENEEA. Trimming took off 3 bases at V and 0 bases at J, with 8 bases between the two ends. The chain's CDR3 is CASSLGRSNYGYTF. The CDR3 DNA follows: TGTGCCAGCAGCTTGGGCCGATCTAACTATGGCTACACCTTC.

The chain couples TRBV12-3 or TRBV12-4 to TRBJ1-1; D remains unclear. V was pared by 1 base and J by 7 bases, with 10 bases between. This CDR3 comprises 13 residues. CDR3: CASSLGHPFEAFF. The CDR3 DNA reads TGTGCCAGCAGTTTAGGCCATCCCTTTGAAGCTTTCTTT.

This clonotype came up a few times. The chain links TRBV12-5 to TRBJ1-5; D unclear. This CDR3 has 12 residues. Germline CDR1 reads LGHNT; CDR2 reads FRNRAP. V was clipped by 1 base and J by 4 bases, with 2 bases between them. The CDR3 loop is CASGLENQPQHF. As DNA, the CDR3 is TGTGCTAGTGGTTTGGAAAATCAGCCCCAGCATTTT. Using reference TRBV12-5 and TRBJ1-5 for the parts outside the CDR3, the full variable domain is DARVTQTPRHKVTEMGQEVTMRCQPILGHNTVFWYRQTMMQGLELLAYFRNRAPLDDSGMPKDRFSAEMPDATLATLKIQPSEPRDSAVYFCASGLENQPQHFGDGTRLSIL.

Note on this clonotype: Compared with germline, one end of the junction differs, possibly owing to a read error. The chain links TRBV2 to TRBJ2-5; D remains unclear. The CDR3 sequence is 11 residues long. Germline V gene lookup returns CDR1 SNHLY and CDR2 FYNNEI. CDR3 in DNA: TGTGCAAGCACGTCCCGATGGACCCAGTACTTC. Its protein product is CASTSRWTQYF.